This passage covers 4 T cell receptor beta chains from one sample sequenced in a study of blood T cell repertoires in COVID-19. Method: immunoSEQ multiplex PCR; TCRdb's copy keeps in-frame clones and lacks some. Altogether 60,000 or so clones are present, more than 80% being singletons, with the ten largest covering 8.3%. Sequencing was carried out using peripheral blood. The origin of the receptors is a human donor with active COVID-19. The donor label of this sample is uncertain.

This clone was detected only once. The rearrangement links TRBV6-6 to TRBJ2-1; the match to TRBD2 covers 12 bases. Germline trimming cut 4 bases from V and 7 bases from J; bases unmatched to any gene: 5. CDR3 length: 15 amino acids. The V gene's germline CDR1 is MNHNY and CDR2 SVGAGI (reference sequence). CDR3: CASSSSSGGANEQFF. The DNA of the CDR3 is TGTGCCAGCAGTTCCTCTAGCGGGGGGGCAAATGAGCAGTTCTTC.

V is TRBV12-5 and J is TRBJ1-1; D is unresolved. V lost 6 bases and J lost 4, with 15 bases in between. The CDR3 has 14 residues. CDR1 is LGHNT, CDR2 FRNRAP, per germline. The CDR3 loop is CASGTGARVTEAFF. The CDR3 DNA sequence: TGTGCTAGTGGGACGGGAGCGCGAGTCACTGAAGCTTTCTTT.

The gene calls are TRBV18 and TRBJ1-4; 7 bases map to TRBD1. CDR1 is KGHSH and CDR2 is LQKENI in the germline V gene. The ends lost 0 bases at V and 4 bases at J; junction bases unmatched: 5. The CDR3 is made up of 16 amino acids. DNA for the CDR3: TGTGCCAGCTCACCACCGGGACAGATGTATAATGAAAAACTGTTTTTT. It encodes CASSPPGQMYNEKLFF.

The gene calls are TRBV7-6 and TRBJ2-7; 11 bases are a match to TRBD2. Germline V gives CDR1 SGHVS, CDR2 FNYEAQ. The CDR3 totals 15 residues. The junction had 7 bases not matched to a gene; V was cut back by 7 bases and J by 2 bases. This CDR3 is CASTPGSGGAYEQYF. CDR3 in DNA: TGTGCCAGCACCCCGGGTAGCGGGGGGGCCTACGAGCAGTACTTC.